The next 6 T cell receptor beta chains were all read from a single sample in a study of T cells in localized non-small cell lung cancer (dated by TCRdb to the early 2020s). Library generation was performed with the immunoSEQ multiplex PCR assay. Drawn from immuneACCESS, this table holds only the in-frame rearrangements with V and J called that TCRdb kept. Clones are partly lost; checked studies trace under half to an unresolved V gene and leave the rest unexplained. This sample is represented by over 55,000 clones; 75% to 90% of them were singletons. The top ten hold just under 2% of the sample. The sequenced sample was peripheral blood, obtained before any cancer treatment. The receptors here all came from a woman aged 35 to 70 with stage I lung adenocarcinoma.

The rearrangement joins TRBV5-1 to TRBJ2-5; tentatively, D is TRBD1 (8 bases). CDR3 size: 14 residues. Between the trimmed V and J ends, which lost 4 bases and 5 bases, there was a span of 15 bases. CDR1 is SGHRS and CDR2 is YFSETQ in the germline V gene. The CDR3 region has the DNA TGCGCCAGCAGCATTGGACAGGGAGGGGAGACCCAGTACTTC. Its translation is CASSIGQGGETQYF.

This chain uses TRBV9 with TRBJ2-2, with 9 nucleotides matching TRBD1. The CDR3 is 16 residues long. Looked up from germline, CDR1 is SGDLS and CDR2 is YYNGEE. J was trimmed by 2 bases and V by 0 bases; bases with no gene match: 2. CDR3 bases: TGTGCCAGCAGCGTAGAGGGACAGGGTAACACCGGGGAGCTGTTTTTT. The encoded protein is CASSVEGQGNTGELFF.

The chain employs TRBV28 and TRBJ2-7; D possibly corresponds to TRBD2 (6 bases). The CDR3 covers 12 residues. Trimming stripped 6 bases from V and 3 bases from J, with 9 bases between. Germline V gene sequence: CDR1 MDHEN, CDR2 SYDVKM. The CDR3 here is CASRLGLYEQYF. In DNA, the CDR3 is TGTGCCAGCAGGCTGGGACTCTACGAGCAGTACTTC.

The chain couples TRBV19 to TRBJ2-5; D is uncertain. The germline gives CDR1 LNHDA, CDR2 SQIVND (reference sequence). The CDR3 covers 11 residues. The V and J ends lost 5 bases and 3 bases respectively, with 4 bases between them. CDR3 protein: CASSREETQYF. Here the CDR3 DNA reads TGTGCCAGTAGTCGAGAAGAGACCCAGTACTTC.

V gene TRBV19 combines with J gene TRBJ1-2; TRBD1 aligns across 10 bases. Germline V gene data show CDR1 as LNHDA and CDR2 as SQIVND (reference sequence). The V and J ends lost 5 bases and 10 bases, in that order; junction bases with no gene match: 7. The CDR3 is 13 amino acids. This CDR3 reads CASSQGQGPSYTF. CDR3 nucleotides: TGTGCCAGTAGTCAGGGACAGGGGCCATCCTACACCTTC. Filled out from reference TRBV19 and TRBJ1-2, the complete variable domain reads DGGITQSPKYLFRKEGQNVTLSCEQNLNHDAMYWYRQDPGQGLRLIYYSQIVNDFQKGDIAEGYSVSREKKESFPLTVTSAQKNPTAFYLCASSQGQGPSYTFGSGTRLTVV.

The V and J genes are TRBV30 and TRBJ2-1, with 8 bases fitting TRBD1. The germline V gene has CDR1 GTSNPN and CDR2 SVGIG (reference sequence). The CDR3 is 15 amino acids. The J segment lost 4 bases and the V segment lost 5 bases, leaving 10 bases of the junction unmatched. The CDR3 DNA is TGTGCCTGGGACTATGGACAGGGTGAATACAATGAGCAGTTCTTC. Its translation is CAWDYGQGEYNEQFF.